A single sample gave rise to the 3 T cell receptor beta chains below, sequenced in a study of shared clonotypes between healthy human individuals. Repertoires were generated with immunoSEQ multiplex PCR, while TCRdb's copy carries only in-frame clones and drops some. The sample holds 500,000 or so clones; around 95% are singletons and the top ten take approximately 0.067%. Sample: naive CD4+ T cells sorted from blood. Described subset: CD45RA+ positively selected. The receptors come from a woman under 40 in good health.

This clone was picked up one time. The chain carries TRBV19 and TRBJ1-2, with D unresolved. The CDR3 sequence is 14 residues long. V was trimmed by 6 bases and J by 2 bases, leaving 13 bases between them. CDR1 and CDR2 (germline): LNHDA, SQIVND (reference sequence). The CDR3, as DNA: TGTGCCAGTAGCCCTCAAGAGGCAAACTATGGCTACACCTTC. It encodes CASSPQEANYGYTF.

This clone showed up just once. The genes are TRBV11-3 and TRBJ2-2; D is unclear. This CDR3 has 13 amino acids. Trimming removed 5 bases from V and 1 base from J, with 5 bases in between. CDR1 is SGHNT and CDR2 is YENEEA in the germline V gene. The chain's CDR3 is CASSRKNTGELFF. The DNA of the CDR3 is TGTGCCAGCAGCCGCAAGAACACCGGGGAGCTGTTTTTT.

This chain links TRBV6-5 with TRBJ1-1; 8 bases map to TRBD1. Germline V gene data show CDR1 as MNHEY and CDR2 as SVGAGI. This CDR3 has 15 residues. The V gene end was trimmed by 0 bases and the J gene end by 5 bases; junction bases not matched to a gene: 5. CDR3: CASSYSHRGKTEAFF. CDR3 DNA: TGTGCCAGCAGTTACTCCCACAGGGGGAAAACTGAAGCTTTCTTT.